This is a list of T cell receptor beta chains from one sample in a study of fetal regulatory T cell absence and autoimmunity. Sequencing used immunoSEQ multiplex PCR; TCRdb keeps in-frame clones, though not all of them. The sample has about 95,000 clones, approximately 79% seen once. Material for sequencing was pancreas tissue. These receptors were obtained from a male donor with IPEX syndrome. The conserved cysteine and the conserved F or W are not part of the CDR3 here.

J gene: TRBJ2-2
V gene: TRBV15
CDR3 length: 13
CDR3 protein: ATKATGWNTGELF

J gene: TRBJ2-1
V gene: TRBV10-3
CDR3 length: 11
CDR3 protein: AISESTLGEQF

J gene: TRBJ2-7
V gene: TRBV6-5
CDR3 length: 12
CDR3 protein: ASSYSLRAYEQY

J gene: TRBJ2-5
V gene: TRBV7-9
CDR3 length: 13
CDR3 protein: ASSARTSGGETQY

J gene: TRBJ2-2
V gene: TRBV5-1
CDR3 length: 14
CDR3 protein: ASSLAGVLYTGELF

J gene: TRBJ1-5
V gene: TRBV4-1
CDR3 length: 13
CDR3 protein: ASSQEQGADQPQH

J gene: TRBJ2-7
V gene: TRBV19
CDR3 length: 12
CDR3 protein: ASSIGTSSYEQY

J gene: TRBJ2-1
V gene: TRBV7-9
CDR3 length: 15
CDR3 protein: ASSSGLAGGPRNEQF

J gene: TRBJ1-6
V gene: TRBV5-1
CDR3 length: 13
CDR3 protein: ASSLQGSYNSPLH

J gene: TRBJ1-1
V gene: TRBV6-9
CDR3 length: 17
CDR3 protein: ASSYPPGTVPAVNTEAF

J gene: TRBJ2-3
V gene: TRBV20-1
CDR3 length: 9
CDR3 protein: SARGPYTQY

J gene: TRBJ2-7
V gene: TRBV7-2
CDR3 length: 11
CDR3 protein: ASSLGGSDKRY

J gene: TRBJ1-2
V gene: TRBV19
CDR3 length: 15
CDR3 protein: ASSAAGQGIMHYGYT

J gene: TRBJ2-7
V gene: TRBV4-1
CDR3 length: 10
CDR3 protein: ASSPAGYEQY

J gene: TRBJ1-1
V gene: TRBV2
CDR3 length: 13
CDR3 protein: ASSEAGRMNTEAF

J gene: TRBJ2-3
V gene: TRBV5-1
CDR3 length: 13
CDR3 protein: ASSSDRGSTDTQY

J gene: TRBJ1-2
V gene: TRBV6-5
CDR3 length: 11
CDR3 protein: ASSRYTGEGYT

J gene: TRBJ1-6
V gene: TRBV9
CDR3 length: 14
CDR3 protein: ASSVGEGSYNSPLH

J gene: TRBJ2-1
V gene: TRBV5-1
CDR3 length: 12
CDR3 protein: ASSPTSSYNEQF

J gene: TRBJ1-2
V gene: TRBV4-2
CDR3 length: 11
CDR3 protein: ASSQGYNYGYT

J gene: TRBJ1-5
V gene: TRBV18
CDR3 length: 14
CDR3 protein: ASSPSARSVNQPQH

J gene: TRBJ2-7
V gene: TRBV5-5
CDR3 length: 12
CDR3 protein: ASSLVGQSYEQY

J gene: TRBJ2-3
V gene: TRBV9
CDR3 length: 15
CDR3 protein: ASSVTGTSGRVHTQY

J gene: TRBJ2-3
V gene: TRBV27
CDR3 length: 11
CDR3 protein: ASSLRVGYTQY

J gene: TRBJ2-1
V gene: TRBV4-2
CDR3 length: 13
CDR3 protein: ASSQGLDQIYEQF

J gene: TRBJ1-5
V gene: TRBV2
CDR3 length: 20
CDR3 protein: ASSETDRGQVVRFYRNQPQH

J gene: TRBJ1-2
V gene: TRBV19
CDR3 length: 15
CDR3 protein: ASSIDWTADNLYGYT

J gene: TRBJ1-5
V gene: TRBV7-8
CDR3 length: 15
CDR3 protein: ASSSDRVTYSNQPQH

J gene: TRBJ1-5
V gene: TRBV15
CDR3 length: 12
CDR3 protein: ATSSSPPGQPQH

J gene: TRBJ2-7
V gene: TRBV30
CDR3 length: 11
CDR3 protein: AWSVLGGDEQY

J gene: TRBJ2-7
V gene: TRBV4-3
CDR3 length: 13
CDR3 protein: ASSPGRAVGYEQY

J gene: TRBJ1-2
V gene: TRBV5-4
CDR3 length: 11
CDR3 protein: ASSLGGRDGYT

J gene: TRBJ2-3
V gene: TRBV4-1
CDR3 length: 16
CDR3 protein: ASSRRTSGTKSTDTQY

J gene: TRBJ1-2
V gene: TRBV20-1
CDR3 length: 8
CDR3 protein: SAGHYGYT

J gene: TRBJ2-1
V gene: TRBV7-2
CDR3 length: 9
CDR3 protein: ASSFGTGKF